This TCR beta chain is drawn from a study of CD8+CD57+ T cells in acquired aplastic anemia. Notes on the study in general: Patients and controls shared some 30 CD8+ CDR3 sequences, highly expressed in patients. Levels of CD8+ Simpson's diversity were not significantly distinct in patients versus controls.

An expansion of CD8+CD57+ cells by flow cytometry had been shown in patients chosen for sequencing. All patients had severe acquired aplastic anemia. Patients were untreated when blood was sampled. Genomic DNA, the template, was used for profiling of the TCR beta VDJ and CDR3. One entry per CDR3 protein, called by TCRdb with MiXCR from the reads. This table holds fewer than 200,000 distinct CDR3 sequences, around 50% found once. Concerning this clonotype itself: Its antigen is undetermined.

CDR3 length: 18 residues. Germline-derived CDR1 and CDR2 are SNHLY and FYNNEI. Germline trimming cut 6 bases from V and 7 bases from J; bases unmatched to any gene: 17. The sequenced sample consisted of sorted CD4+, CD8+, or CD8+CD57+ T cells (not recorded which) from PBMCs. This clonotype was sampled from a human donor with aplastic anemia. The gene calls are TRBV2 and TRBJ2-1, with 11 nucleotides matching TRBD2. CDR3 nucleotides: TGTGCCAGCAGCGGAACTCTACTAGCGGGGGTGCCAGGGAATGAGCAGTTCTTC. Its translation is CASSGTLLAGVPGNEQFF.